This T cell receptor (beta chain) derives from a study of esophageal squamous cell carcinoma under preoperative chemotherapy (dated by TCRdb to 2016 to 2019). Background for the entire study: Both tumor-infiltrating lymphocytes and peripheral blood T cells had their TCR repertoires profiled in the study. The study assessed how paclitaxel-nedaplatin chemotherapy affected T-cell receptor repertoires in patients with esophageal squamous cell carcinoma. Five or six patients with primary esophageal squamous cell carcinoma made up the cohort. Repertoires from samples collected before paclitaxel-nedaplatin therapy were compared with repertoires from samples collected after the therapy. Study-wide findings and limitations: Immediate and substantial changes in clonotype frequency were induced by paclitaxel-nedaplatin therapy, and contraction rather than amplification was more likely to be observed among abundant clones. The analysis included only a handful of patients with esophageal squamous cell carcinoma, making the cohort small. Post-treatment tumor-infiltrating lymphocytes appeared to be derived in part from peripheral T cells migrating into the tumor, rather than solely from local clonal changes. TCR diversity increased significantly in peripheral T cells after chemotherapy, but not in tumor-infiltrating lymphocytes.

This sample's time point label indicates: before preoperative PTX-NDP chemotherapy. Patients received paclitaxel-nedaplatin as preoperative chemotherapy before surgery. This clonotype was counted only a few times. What antigen it recognizes has not been identified. Qualities for individual bases were not recorded, and no much larger clone is one base off. The library was generated by PCR. TCRdb names HiSeq X Ten as the instrument used. TCR repertoires were characterized by high-throughput sequencing. TCRdb itself trimmed the public reads at Q25 with fastp, ran MiXCR and retained productive beta chains. Under each unique CDR3 protein, matching rows form one entry showing the most common genes and DNA. The sample table records more than 9,500 distinct CDR3 sequences; 45% to 60% of these occur just once. Roughly 17% of the sample goes to the ten largest clones. Via the germline V gene, CDR1 is SGHNT and CDR2 YENEEA. The CDR3 sequence holds 14 residues, the cysteine and phenylalanine included. The kept DNA is CDR3 alone, 42 bases in frame from the first base. Relative to germline, V is 6 bases shorter and J is 6 bases shorter, with 14 bases between their ends.

The TCR was taken from a human donor with esophageal squamous cell carcinoma. The donor label of this sample is uncertain. This sequence uses TRBV11-3 and TRBJ2-2; TRBD1 is a weak D gene call, 5 bases matching. The sample was collected from a patient given preoperative chemotherapy. The CDR3 protein: CASSDRNRAGELFF. The bases read TGTGCCAGCAGTGACAGAAATCGCGCCGGGGAGCTGTTTTTT.